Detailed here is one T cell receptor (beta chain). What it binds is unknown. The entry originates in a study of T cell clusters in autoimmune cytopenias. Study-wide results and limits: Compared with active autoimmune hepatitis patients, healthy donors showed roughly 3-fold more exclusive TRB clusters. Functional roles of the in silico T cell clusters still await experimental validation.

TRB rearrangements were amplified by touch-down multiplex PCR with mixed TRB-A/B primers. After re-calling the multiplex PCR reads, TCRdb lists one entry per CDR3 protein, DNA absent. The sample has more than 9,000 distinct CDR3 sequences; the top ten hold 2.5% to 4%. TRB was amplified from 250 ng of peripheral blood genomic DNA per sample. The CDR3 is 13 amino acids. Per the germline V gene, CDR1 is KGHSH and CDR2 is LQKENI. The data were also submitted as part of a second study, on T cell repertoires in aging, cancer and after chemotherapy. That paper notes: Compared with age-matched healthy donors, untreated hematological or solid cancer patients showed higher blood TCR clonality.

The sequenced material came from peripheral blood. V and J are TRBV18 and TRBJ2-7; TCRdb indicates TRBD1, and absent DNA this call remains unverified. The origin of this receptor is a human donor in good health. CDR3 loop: CASSPYQGDEQYF.